This T cell receptor beta chain was captured in a study of T cell responses to AZD1222 COVID-19 vaccine. Whole-study context: Samples with a second dose at about 4 or about 12 weeks were pooled together.

Study findings and constraints: Reportedly, nearly half the spike-specific TCRs target unmutated variant regions.

A note on this clone: As yet, its antigen is unknown.

Germline assignment: CDR1 LNHNV and CDR2 YYDKDF (reference sequence). This CDR3 has 15 amino acids. V trimming: 7 bases; J trimming: 0 bases; junction bases outside the gene matches: 3. Method: immunoSEQ multiplex PCR; TCRdb's copy keeps in-frame clones and lacks some. The sample consists of approximately 110,000 clones, 88% of them appearing once. This clonotype originated in an adult in good health. The sequences come from peripheral blood, collected on day 0 of AZD1222 vaccination. V usage is TRBV15 and J usage is TRBJ2-1; 10 bases are a match to TRBD2. CDR3 in DNA: TGTGCCACCAAAAGGACTAGCGGCTCCTACAATGAGCAGTTCTTC. This encodes CATKRTSGSYNEQFF.